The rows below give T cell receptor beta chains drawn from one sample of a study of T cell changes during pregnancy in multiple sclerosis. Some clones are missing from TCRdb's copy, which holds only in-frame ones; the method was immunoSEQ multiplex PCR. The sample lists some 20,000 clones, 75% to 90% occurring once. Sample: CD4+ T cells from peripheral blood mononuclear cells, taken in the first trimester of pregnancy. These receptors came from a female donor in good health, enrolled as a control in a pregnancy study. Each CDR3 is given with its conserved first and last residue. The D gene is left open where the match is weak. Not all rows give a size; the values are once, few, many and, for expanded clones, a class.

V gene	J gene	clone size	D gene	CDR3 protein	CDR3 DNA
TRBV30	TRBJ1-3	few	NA	CAWSFGQLSTGNTIYF	TGTGCCTGGAGTTTTGGACAGTTATCAACCGGAAACACCATATATTTT
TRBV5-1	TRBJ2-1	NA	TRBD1	CASSSTTGGWEGEQFF	TGCGCCAGCAGCTCCACAACAGGGGGCTGGGAGGGTGAGCAGTTCTTC
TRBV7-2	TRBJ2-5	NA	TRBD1	CASSRGQEGETQYF	TGTGCCAGCAGCCGGGGACAGGAAGGGGAGACCCAGTACTTC
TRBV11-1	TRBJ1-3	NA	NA	CASSLTRSTGSGNTIYF	TGTGCCAGCAGCCTTACCCGGTCAACAGGATCTGGAAACACCATATATTTT
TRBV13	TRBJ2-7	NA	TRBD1	CASSPNRGPYEQYF	TGTGCCAGCAGCCCTAACAGGGGACCCTACGAGCAGTACTTC
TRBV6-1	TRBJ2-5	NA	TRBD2	CASSEGLAGFQETQYF	TGTGCCAGCAGTGAGGGACTAGCGGGTTTCCAAGAGACCCAGTACTTC
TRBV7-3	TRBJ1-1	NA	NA	CASSPRDSGKAFF	TGTGCCAGCAGCCCCCGGGATAGTGGGAAAGCTTTCTTT
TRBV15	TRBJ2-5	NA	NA	CATSRQGIQETQYF	TGTGCCACCAGCAGACAGGGTATACAAGAGACCCAGTACTTC
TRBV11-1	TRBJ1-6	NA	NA	CASSQQGGNNSPLHF	TGTGCCAGCAGCCAACAGGGTGGTAATAATTCACCCCTCCACTTT
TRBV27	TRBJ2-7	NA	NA	CASSLGLKQYF	TGTGCCAGCAGTCTTGGACTAAAGCAGTACTTC
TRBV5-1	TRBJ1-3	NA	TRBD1	CASSYPRDRGREPSGNTIYF	TGCGCCAGCAGCTACCCGAGGGACAGGGGAAGGGAGCCTTCTGGAAACACCATATATTTT
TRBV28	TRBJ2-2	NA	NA	CASSRGTGELFF	TGTGCCAGCAGTAGAGGGACCGGGGAGCTGTTTTTT
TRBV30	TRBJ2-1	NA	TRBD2	CAWRGLAGVNEQFF	TGTGCCTGGAGGGGACTAGCGGGAGTCAATGAGCAGTTCTTC
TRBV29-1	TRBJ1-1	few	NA	CSVKPSDYTEAFF	TGCAGCGTTAAGCCGAGCGACTACACTGAAGCTTTCTTT
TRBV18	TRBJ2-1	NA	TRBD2	CASSPKAGGGNEQFF	TGTGCCAGCTCACCAAAGGCGGGAGGGGGCAATGAGCAGTTCTTC
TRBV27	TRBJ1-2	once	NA	CASSLSFRDSPYGYTF	TGTGCCAGCAGTTTATCGTTTCGGGATTCGCCTTATGGCTACACCTTC
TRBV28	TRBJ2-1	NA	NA	CASSPPGWGDNEQFF	TGTGCCAGCAGCCCCCCTGGGTGGGGCGACAATGAGCAGTTCTTC
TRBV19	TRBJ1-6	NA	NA	CASSIGRSGNSPLHF	TGTGCCAGTAGTATAGGCCGCTCCGGGAATTCACCCCTCCACTTT
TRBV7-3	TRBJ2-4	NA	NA	CASSPGPGAKNIQYF	TGTGCCAGCAGCCCTGGGCCGGGGGCCAAAAACATTCAGTACTTC
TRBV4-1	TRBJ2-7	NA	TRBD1	CASSQAVLRDRDDEQYF	TGCGCCAGCAGCCAAGCCGTCCTCCGGGACAGAGACGACGAGCAGTACTTC